Presented here are 27 T cell receptor beta chains from one specimen sequenced in a study of cytomegalovirus exposure and HLA in healthy donors (TCRdb year 2017). To prepare the library, the immunoSEQ multiplex PCR assay was applied. For the multiplex PCR, a mixture combining 60 forward primers for TCR Vbeta segments and 13 reverse primers for TCR Jbeta segments was used. TCRdb's version of the immuneACCESS table is confined to in-frame rearrangements and falls short of the full clone set. An unresolved V gene accounts for under half of the shortfall where checked; the remainder is of unknown origin. The sample table contains 64,000 or so clones; only one count was recorded for approximately 63% of them. About 10% of the sample lies in the top ten. The sequenced material came from PBMCs. Receptors originate from a woman between 50 and 59 years old in good health and CMV-seropositive.

The chain couples TRBV5-1 to TRBJ2-1, with D perhaps TRBD1 (5 bases). The CDR3 contains 14 residues. CDR1 is SGHRS and CDR2 is YFSETQ in the germline V gene. The V gene lost 0 bases and the J gene lost 8 bases, with 12 bases spanning the gap. The CDR3 bases are TGCGCCAGCAGCTTGGATAACAGGATGGATGAGCAGTTCTTC. It translates to CASSLDNRMDEQFF. Full variable domain (remainder filled in from reference TRBV5-1 and TRBJ2-1): KAGVTQTPRYLIKTRGQQVTLSCSPISGHRSVSWYQQTPGQGLQFLFEYFSETQRNKGNFPGRFSGRQFSNSRSEMNVSTLELGDSALYLCASSLDNRMDEQFFGPGTRLTVL.

V usage is TRBV7-2 and J usage is TRBJ2-7, with D possibly TRBD1 on 6 matching bases. Germline CDR1 and CDR2: SGHTA and FQGNSA. CDR3 length: 16 amino acids. Between the trimmed V and J ends, which lost 0 bases and 4 bases, there was a span of 16 bases. CDR3 coding DNA: TGTGCCAGCAGCTTAGCCCCAGGGGCGGATTTTTACGAGCAGTACTTC. This sequence encodes CASSLAPGADFYEQYF.

The gene calls are TRBV10-3 and TRBJ2-1, with 8 bases fitting TRBD2. This CDR3 has 16 residues. The V and J ends lost 2 bases and 9 bases, in that order; junction bases with no gene match: 12. Germline values: CDR1 ENHRY, CDR2 SYGVKD. The CDR3 protein is CAISEPLRGAAGEQFF. The CDR3 region has the DNA TGTGCCATCAGTGAGCCACTGCGGGGGGCGGCGGGTGAGCAGTTCTTC.

The chain links TRBV28 to TRBJ2-7; D is ambiguous. The CDR3 spans 15 residues. The germline V gene has CDR1 MDHEN and CDR2 SYDVKM. V shed 6 bases and J shed 2 bases, with 17 bases lying between them. CDR3 DNA: TGTGCCAGCAGAAGGTTTGGAGACGGAGCCTACGAGCAGTACTTC. It encodes CASRRFGDGAYEQYF.

This chain links TRBV11-2 with TRBJ1-2; 7 positions agree with TRBD1. Germline-derived CDR1 and CDR2 are SGHAT and FQNNGV. Trimming took 5 bases from V and 0 from J; bases not matched to a gene: 6. The length of the CDR3 is 15 residues. The CDR3 here is CASSPTGAANYGYTF. The DNA of the CDR3 is TGTGCCAGCAGCCCCACAGGGGCAGCTAACTATGGCTACACCTTC.

CDR3 in DNA: TGTGCCAGCAGTTTAGGACTAGCGGATTACAATGAGCAGTTCTTC. Translating it yields CASSLGLADYNEQFF. The chain has TRBV28 and TRBJ2-1; 10 bases are shared with TRBD2. The V gene's germline CDR1 is MDHEN and CDR2 SYDVKM. The junction had 2 bases not matched to a gene; V was cut back by 2 bases and J by 4 bases. The CDR3 contains 15 residues.

V gene TRBV11-2 combines with J gene TRBJ2-7; D is possibly TRBD2 (6 bases). The CDR3 sequence is 16 residues long. V lost 5 bases, J lost 1 base, and 18 bases lay in between. Germline V gene sequence: CDR1 SGHAT, CDR2 FQNNGV. CDR3 amino acids: CASSGGIMRPSYEQYF. The CDR3 DNA reads TGTGCCAGCAGCGGGGGGATTATGAGGCCTTCCTACGAGCAGTACTTC.

The chain has TRBV5-5 and TRBJ2-5; no reliable D call. There are 15 residues in the CDR3. Trimming cost V 2 bases and J 0 bases, with 11 bases left between them. Germline V gene data show CDR1 as SGHKS and CDR2 as YYEKEE (reference sequence). CDR3 nucleotides: TGTGCCAGCAGCTTTAGTACTTCATACCAAGAGACCCAGTACTTC. This sequence encodes CASSFSTSYQETQYF.

The chain is built from TRBV28 and TRBJ1-2; the match to TRBD1 covers 10 bases. After removal of 3 bases from V and 2 bases from J, the junction contained 3 bases not matched to a gene. CDR1 is MDHEN and CDR2 is SYDVKM in the germline V gene. CDR3 length: 15 residues. The CDR3 region is CASSLTGQGNYGYTF. CDR3 bases: TGTGCCAGCAGTTTGACGGGACAGGGGAACTATGGCTACACCTTC.

This chain links TRBV28 with TRBJ2-5; TRBD1 matches 8 bases. V shed 7 bases, J shed 5 bases, and the junction held 9 bases outside the gene matches. The CDR3 runs 14 residues. In germline, CDR1 is MDHEN, CDR2 SYDVKM. CDR3 residues: CASMGAGGGETQYF. The CDR3, as DNA: TGTGCCAGCATGGGGGCAGGGGGCGGGGAGACCCAGTACTTC.

The rearrangement links TRBV5-6 to TRBJ2-5; 12 nucleotides match TRBD1. The germline V gene has CDR1 SGHDT and CDR2 YYEEEE. The CDR3 has 15 amino acids. V lost 4 bases, J lost 5 bases, and 6 bases stayed unmatched. The CDR3: CASSPVGQGAETQYF. As DNA, the CDR3 is TGTGCCAGCAGCCCAGTGGGACAGGGGGCCGAGACCCAGTACTTC.

The rearrangement joins TRBV2 to TRBJ2-5; perhaps TRBD2 as D (6 bases). Trimming pared 3 bases from V and 6 bases from J, leaving 14 bases between. Germline V gene lookup returns CDR1 SNHLY and CDR2 FYNNEI. This CDR3 has 14 residues. The CDR3 loop reads CASSETGETQTQYF. The CDR3 bases are TGTGCCAGCAGTGAGACGGGGGAGACCCAGACCCAGTACTTC.

V is TRBV7-6 and J is TRBJ1-6; maybe TRBD1 (6 bases). V shed 1 base and J shed 7 bases, with 8 bases lying between them. CDR3 size: 14 residues. In germline, CDR1 is SGHVS, CDR2 FNYEAQ. CDR3 in amino acids: CASSLGTENSPLHF. The CDR3 coding sequence is TGTGCCAGCAGCTTAGGGACAGAAAATTCACCCCTCCACTTT.

The V gene is TRBV19, the J gene TRBJ1-4, with D possibly TRBD1 on 6 matching bases. The CDR3 totals 13 residues. The V end was cut by 4 bases, the J end by 8 bases, with 11 bases between. Germline CDR1 is LNHDA and CDR2 is SQIVND (reference sequence). The CDR3 coding sequence is TGTGCCAGTAGTACACAGGGCGACGAAAAACTGTTTTTT. Translating gives CASSTQGDEKLFF.

This chain connects TRBV6-5 to TRBJ1-6; tentatively, D is TRBD1 (5 bases). Per germline, CDR1 MNHEY and CDR2 SVGAGI. CDR3 length: 13 residues. The ends were cut back, 10 bases at V and 5 bases at J, with 12 bases in the middle. The CDR3 here is CATRQLDNSPLHF. CDR3 coding DNA: TGTGCCACCCGACAGCTAGATAATTCACCCCTCCACTTT.

The genes are TRBV11-2 and TRBJ1-1; 11 bases map to TRBD1. The CDR3 loop spans 14 amino acids. The ends lost 7 bases at V and 4 bases at J; junction bases unmatched: 5. Germline assignment: CDR1 SGHAT and CDR2 FQNNGV. CDR3 nucleotides: TGTGCCAGCACCCTCGGGACAGGGGGCACTGAAGCTTTCTTT. Encoded protein: CASTLGTGGTEAFF. The variable domain in full, with the rest retrieved from reference TRBV11-2 and TRBJ1-1, is EAGVAQSPRYKIIEKRQSVAFWCNPISGHATLYWYQQILGQGPKLLIQFQNNGVVDDSQLPKDRFSAERLKGVDSTLKIQPAKLEDSAVYLCASTLGTGGTEAFFGQGTRLTVV.

The CDR3 DNA is TGTGCCAGCAGCTTAGGGCAAACCCAGTACTTC. Translating it yields CASSLGQTQYF. V and J are TRBV7-9 and TRBJ2-5; no definite D call. This CDR3 contains 11 residues. Trimming took off 1 base at V and 8 bases at J, with 5 bases between the two ends. Germline assignment: CDR1 SEHNR and CDR2 FQNEAQ (reference sequence).

This clone has only a few counts. The V and J genes are TRBV19 and TRBJ1-2; TRBD1 matches 11 bases. Unmatched junction bases numbered 6, after V lost 3 bases and J lost 3 bases. CDR3 size: 16 residues. Germline lookup yields CDR1 LNHDA and CDR2 SQIVND (reference sequence). CDR3 DNA: TGTGCCAGTAGTATCCTGGGACAGGGGGTAGACTATGGCTACACCTTC. Translation gives CASSILGQGVDYGYTF. Combining the CDR3 with reference TRBV19 and TRBJ1-2 gives the whole variable domain DGGITQSPKYLFRKEGQNVTLSCEQNLNHDAMYWYRQDPGQGLRLIYYSQIVNDFQKGDIAEGYSVSREKKESFPLTVTSAQKNPTAFYLCASSILGQGVDYGYTFGSGTRLTVV.

The chain employs TRBV28 and TRBJ2-7; possible D gene TRBD2, 7 bases. Germline V CDR1 and CDR2: MDHEN, SYDVKM. The CDR3 is 15 residues long. V lost 3 bases and J lost 0, with 12 bases in between. The CDR3 loop is CASSFGGGASYEQYF. In nucleotides, the CDR3 is TGTGCCAGCAGTTTTGGAGGGGGGGCCTCCTACGAGCAGTACTTC.

The chain recombines TRBV10-1 with TRBJ2-1; D unresolved. CDR3 length: 17 residues. From germline, CDR1 is WNHNN and CDR2 SYGVQD (reference sequence). V was cut by 1 base and J by 0 bases, with 13 bases left in between. The DNA for the CDR3 is TGCGCCAGCAGTGAGTTGAGGCCGCCGAGCTCCTACAATGAGCAGTTCTTC. It encodes CASSELRPPSSYNEQFF.

With respect to this clone: Other nucleotide sequences in the sample specify the same CDR3. J is TRBJ2-2 and V is TRBV28; 10 nucleotides agree with TRBD1. Germline CDR1 is MDHEN and CDR2 is SYDVKM. V trimming: 4 bases; J trimming: 6 bases; junction bases outside the gene matches: 2. CDR3 length equals 14 residues. The CDR3 here is CASSSGQGAGELFF. The DNA for the CDR3 is TGTGCCAGCAGTTCTGGACAGGGGGCCGGGGAGCTGTTTTTT.

This clone turned up a few times. This rearrangement joins TRBV7-9 to TRBJ1-5; 10 bases align to TRBD1. The germline V gene encodes CDR1 SEHNR and CDR2 FQNEAQ (reference sequence). This CDR3 has 14 residues. V dropped 4 bases and J dropped 6; count of bases not matched to a gene: 3. The CDR3, as DNA: TGTGCCAGCAGCTCGGGACAGGGGAGTCAGCCCCAGCATTTT. It yields the protein CASSSGQGSQPQHF.

This clone was found many times. The CDR3 region is CASSAPGGNYGYTF. CDR3 sequence (DNA): TGTGCCAGCAGTGCCCCCGGGGGTAACTATGGCTACACCTTC. This chain joins TRBV6-1 and TRBJ1-2, with D maybe TRBD1 (5 bases). Germline assignment: CDR1 MNHNS and CDR2 SASEGT. This CDR3 has 14 amino acids. V was pared by 4 bases and J by 1 base, with 10 bases between.

The chain links TRBV7-8 to TRBJ2-1; possibly TRBD1 for D (5 bases). The CDR3 runs to 13 residues. The V end lost 4 bases, the J end lost 8 bases, and 12 bases lay between the germline ends. The germline CDR1 and CDR2 sequences are SGHVS and FQNEAQ. CDR3 region: CASSSGPWDEQFF. CDR3 nucleotides: TGTGCCAGCAGCTCAGGGCCCTGGGATGAGCAGTTCTTC. The full variable domain, with the rest looked up from reference TRBV7-8 and TRBJ2-1, is GAGVSQSPRYKVAKRGQDVALRCDPISGHVSLFWYQQALGQGPEFLTYFQNEAQLDKSGLPSDRFFAERPEGSVSTLKIQRTQQEDSAVYLCASSSGPWDEQFFGPGTRLTVL.

This clone was seen only once. The J gene is TRBJ1-5, the V gene TRBV9; 10 bases agree with TRBD1. V was pared by 4 bases and J by 5 bases, with 3 bases of the junction left unmatched. The length of the CDR3 is 14 residues. Germline CDR1 reads SGDLS; CDR2 reads YYNGEE. CDR3 in DNA: TGTGCCAGCAGCTTCGGGACAGGGGATCAGCCCCAGCATTTT. Residues: CASSFGTGDQPQHF.

The J gene is TRBJ2-3, the V gene TRBV4-2; 7 nucleotides align to TRBD2. CDR3 length: 14 residues. Germline V CDR1 and CDR2: LGHNA, YNFKEQ. The junction had 6 bases not matched to a gene; V was cut back by 4 bases and J by 5 bases. Written as DNA, the CDR3 is TGTGCCAGCAGCCCTAGCGGCGCTGAAGATACGCAGTATTTT. It codes for CASSPSGAEDTQYF.

This chain joins TRBV11-3 and TRBJ2-3; maybe TRBD2 (5 bases). Between the trimmed V and J ends, which lost 3 bases and 3 bases, there was a span of 7 bases. The CDR3 loop spans 13 amino acids. Germline CDR1 SGHNT, CDR2 YENEEA. DNA of the CDR3: TGTGCCAGCAGCTTTAGCGTGACAGATACGCAGTATTTT. This codes for CASSFSVTDTQYF.